This T cell receptor beta chain was captured in a study of blood T cell repertoires in COVID-19. Patients from Seattle were sampled longitudinally, starting during active infection. In the study's own analysis: Reference gene primer amplification gave nucleated cell count estimates. Clones were read by immunoSEQ multiplex PCR, and TCRdb kept only the in-frame ones, dropping some. Clone size and V and J calls were adopted from that table, with D and trimming inferred from the DNA. Of about 530,000 clones in the sample, around nine tenths were seen once. The junction had 12 bases not matched to a gene; V was cut back by 0 bases and J by 5 bases. In germline, CDR1 is LGHDT, CDR2 YNNKEL (reference sequence). The CDR3 spans 17 residues.

The rearrangement links TRBV3-1 (or the pseudogene TRBV3-2) to TRBJ2-5; TRBD2 matches at 7 bases. The sequence was collected from a woman aged 45 to 65 with COVID-19, enrolled during active disease. The sample was peripheral blood. The CDR3 loop reads CASSQDHQRGPWETQYF. The CDR3 DNA sequence: TGTGCCAGCAGCCAAGATCACCAGCGGGGTCCCTGGGAGACCCAGTACTTC.